The 7 T cell receptor beta chains in this list originate from one sample, sequenced in a study of cytomegalovirus exposure and HLA in healthy donors. It was with 60 Vbeta and 13 Jbeta primers that the PCR ran. Only in-frame clones appear in the TCRdb table, and some are missing; sequencing was by immunoSEQ multiplex PCR. The sample has about 140,000 clones; 82% are singletons. Sequencing was performed on PBMCs. These receptors were obtained from a man between 18 and 29 years old in good health and CMV-seropositive.

The J gene is TRBJ1-2, the V gene TRBV5-4; no reliable D call. This CDR3 is 14 amino acids long. Per germline, CDR1 SGHNT and CDR2 YYREEE (reference sequence). The V end was cut by 0 bases, the J end by 4 bases, with 10 bases between. This CDR3 reads CASSLEHGGYGYTF. The CDR3 nucleotides are TGTGCCAGCAGCTTGGAACACGGCGGCTATGGCTACACCTTC.

The chain uses TRBV4-1 and TRBJ2-7, with D perhaps matching TRBD2 (6 bases). Germline values: CDR1 MGHRA, CDR2 YSYEKL. V was shortened by 2 bases and J by 2 bases, with 10 bases between the two germline ends. This CDR3 has 14 amino acids. The CDR3 region is CASSQRRGTYEQYF. Here the CDR3 DNA reads TGCGCCAGCAGCCAAAGGCGGGGTACCTACGAGCAGTACTTC.

V is TRBV29-1 and J is TRBJ2-7; a possible D gene is TRBD2 (5 bases). Trimming removed 3 bases at V and 5 bases at J, with 17 bases between. This CDR3 is 14 amino acids long. Germline loops: CDR1 SQVTM, CDR2 ANQGSEA. CDR3 in amino acids: CSVEGTGLRHEQYF. As DNA, the CDR3 is TGCAGCGTTGAGGGAACGGGGTTGCGTCACGAGCAGTACTTC.

With regard to this clone: The germline gene is not matched at one end of the junction; a read error may be the cause. The chain carries TRBV5-1 and TRBJ2-7, with TRBD1 matching over 10 bases. Germline CDR1 and CDR2: SGHRS and YFSETQ. The CDR3 loop spans 15 amino acids. The DNA of the CDR3 is TGCGCCAGCAGGACAGGGGGCTATTCGTCCTATGAGCAGTACTTC. Protein product: CASRTGGYSSYEQYF.

This sequence joins TRBV14 and TRBJ2-2; possible D gene TRBD1, 6 bases. The germline V gene has CDR1 SGHDN and CDR2 FVKESK. V was clipped by 4 bases and J by 1 base, with 13 bases between them. The CDR3 runs to 16 residues. The CDR3 DNA reads as TGTGCCAGCAGCCCCGTACAGGGAAGGAACACCGGGGAGCTGTTTTTT. Amino acids: CASSPVQGRNTGELFF.

This chain connects TRBV7-6 to TRBJ2-1, with D maybe TRBD2 (5 bases). The CDR3 consists of 16 residues. The V and J ends lost 4 bases and 1 base respectively, with 14 bases between them. Germline V lookup: CDR1 SGHVS, CDR2 FNYEAQ. The DNA of the CDR3 is TGTGCCAGCAGCTCCCTTGGGGAGCGGTCCTACAATGAGCAGTTCTTC. Residues: CASSSLGERSYNEQFF.

V gene TRBV30 combines with J gene TRBJ2-7; possible D gene TRBD1, 6 bases. CDR1 and CDR2 (germline): GTSNPN, SVGIG (reference sequence). CDR3 length: 12 amino acids. V was clipped by 8 bases and J by 2 bases, with 13 bases between them. The CDR3: CAGTTGTYEQYF. CDR3 nucleotides: TGTGCCGGAACGACAGGCACCTACGAGCAGTACTTC.